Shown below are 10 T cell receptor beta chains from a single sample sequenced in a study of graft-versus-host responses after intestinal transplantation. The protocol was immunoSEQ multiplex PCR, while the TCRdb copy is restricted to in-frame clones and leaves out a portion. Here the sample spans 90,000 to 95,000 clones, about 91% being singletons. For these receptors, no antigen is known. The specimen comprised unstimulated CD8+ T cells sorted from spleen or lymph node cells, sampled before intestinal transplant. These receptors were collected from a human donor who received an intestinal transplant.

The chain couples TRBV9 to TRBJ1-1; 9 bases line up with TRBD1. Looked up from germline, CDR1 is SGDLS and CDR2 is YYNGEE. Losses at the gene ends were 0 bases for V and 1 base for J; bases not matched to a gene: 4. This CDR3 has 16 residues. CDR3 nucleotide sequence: TGTGCCAGCAGCGTAGCCCGGGACAGGGCGAACACTGAAGCTTTCTTT. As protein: CASSVARDRANTEAFF.

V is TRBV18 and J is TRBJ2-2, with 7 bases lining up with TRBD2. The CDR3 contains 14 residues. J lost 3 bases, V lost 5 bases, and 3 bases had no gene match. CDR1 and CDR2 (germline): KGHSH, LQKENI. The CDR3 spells CASSYSGYTGELFF. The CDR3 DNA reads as TGTGCCAGCTCATATAGCGGGTACACCGGGGAGCTGTTTTTT.

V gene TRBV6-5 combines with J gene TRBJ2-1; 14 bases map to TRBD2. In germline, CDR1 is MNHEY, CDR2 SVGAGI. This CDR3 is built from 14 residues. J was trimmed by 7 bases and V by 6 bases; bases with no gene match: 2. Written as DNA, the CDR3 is TGTGCCAGCAGCGGACTAGCGGGAGGAAATGAGCAGTTCTTC. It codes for CASSGLAGGNEQFF.

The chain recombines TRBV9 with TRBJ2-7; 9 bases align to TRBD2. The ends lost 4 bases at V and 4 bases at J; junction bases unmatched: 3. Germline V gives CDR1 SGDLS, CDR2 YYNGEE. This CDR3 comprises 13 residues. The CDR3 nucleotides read TGTGCCAGCAGCCCTCTAGCGGGGTACGAGCAGTACTTC. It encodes CASSPLAGYEQYF.

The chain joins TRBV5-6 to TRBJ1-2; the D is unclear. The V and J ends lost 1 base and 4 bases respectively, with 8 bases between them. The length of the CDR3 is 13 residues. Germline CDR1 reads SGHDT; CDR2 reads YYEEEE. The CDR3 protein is CASSLIQAYGYTF. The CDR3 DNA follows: TGTGCCAGCAGCTTGATCCAGGCCTATGGCTACACCTTC. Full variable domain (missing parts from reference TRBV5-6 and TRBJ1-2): DAGVTQSPTHLIKTRGQQVTLRCSPKSGHDTVSWYQQALGQGPQFIFQYYEEEERQRGNFPDRFSGHQFPNYSSELNVNALLLGDSALYLCASSLIQAYGYTFGSGTRLTVV.

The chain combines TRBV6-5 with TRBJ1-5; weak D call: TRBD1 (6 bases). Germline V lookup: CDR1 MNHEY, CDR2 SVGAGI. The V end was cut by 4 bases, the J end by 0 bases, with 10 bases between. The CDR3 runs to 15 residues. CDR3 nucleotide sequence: TGTGCCAGCAGTTTAACAGGGAATAGCAATCAGCCCCAGCATTTT. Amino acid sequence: CASSLTGNSNQPQHF.

CDR3 sequence reads: CSARETSVQYF. CDR3 bases: TGCAGTGCTAGAGAGACTAGTGTGCAGTACTTC. The chain links TRBV20-1 to TRBJ2-7; TRBD2 is a possible D gene (6 bases). The CDR3 runs to 11 residues. V lost 0 bases and J lost 9, with 9 bases in between. Germline loops: CDR1 DFQATT, CDR2 SNEGSKA (reference sequence).

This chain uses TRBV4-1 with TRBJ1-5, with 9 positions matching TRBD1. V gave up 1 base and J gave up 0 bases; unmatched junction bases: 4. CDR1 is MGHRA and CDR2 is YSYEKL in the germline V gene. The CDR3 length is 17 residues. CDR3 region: CASSQALQGASNQPQHF. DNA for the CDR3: TGCGCCAGCAGCCAAGCTTTACAGGGGGCTAGCAATCAGCCCCAGCATTTT.

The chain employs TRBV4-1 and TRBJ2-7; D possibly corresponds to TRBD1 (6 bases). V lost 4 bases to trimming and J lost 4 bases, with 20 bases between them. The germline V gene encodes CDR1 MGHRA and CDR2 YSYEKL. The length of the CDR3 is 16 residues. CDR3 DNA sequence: TGCGCCAGCAGCCTACTATTTGCGACAGGAGATTACGAGCAGTACTTC. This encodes CASSLLFATGDYEQYF.

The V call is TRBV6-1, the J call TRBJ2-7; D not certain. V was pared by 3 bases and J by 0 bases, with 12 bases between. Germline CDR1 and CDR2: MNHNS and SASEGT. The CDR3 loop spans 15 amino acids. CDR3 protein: CASSDEVLSSYEQYF. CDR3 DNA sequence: TGTGCCAGCAGTGACGAGGTCCTCAGCTCCTACGAGCAGTACTTC.